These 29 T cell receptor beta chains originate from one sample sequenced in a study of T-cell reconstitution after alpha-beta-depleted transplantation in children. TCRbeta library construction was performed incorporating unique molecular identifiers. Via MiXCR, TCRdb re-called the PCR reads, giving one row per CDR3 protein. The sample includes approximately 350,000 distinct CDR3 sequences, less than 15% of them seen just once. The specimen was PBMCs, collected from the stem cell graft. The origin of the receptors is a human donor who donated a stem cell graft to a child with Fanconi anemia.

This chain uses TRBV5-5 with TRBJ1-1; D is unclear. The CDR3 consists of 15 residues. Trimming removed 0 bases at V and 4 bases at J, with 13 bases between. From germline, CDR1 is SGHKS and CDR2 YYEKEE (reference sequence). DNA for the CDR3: TGTGCCAGCAGCTTGGAAGCCTCTGGAAGCACTGAAGCTTTCTTT. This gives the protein CASSLEASGSTEAFF.

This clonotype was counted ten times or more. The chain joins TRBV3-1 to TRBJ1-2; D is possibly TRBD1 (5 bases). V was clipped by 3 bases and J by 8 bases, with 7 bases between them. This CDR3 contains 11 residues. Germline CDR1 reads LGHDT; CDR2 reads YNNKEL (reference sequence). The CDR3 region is CASSHGAGYTF. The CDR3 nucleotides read TGTGCCAGCAGCCATGGGGCCGGCTACACCTTC.

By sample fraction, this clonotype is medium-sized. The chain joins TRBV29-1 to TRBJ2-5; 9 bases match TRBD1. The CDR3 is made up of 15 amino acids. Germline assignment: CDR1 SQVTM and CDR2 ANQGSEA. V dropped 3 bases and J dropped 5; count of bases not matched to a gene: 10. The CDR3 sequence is CSVDIQGAIGETQYF. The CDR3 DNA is TGCAGCGTTGATATACAGGGGGCGATTGGGGAGACCCAGTACTTC.

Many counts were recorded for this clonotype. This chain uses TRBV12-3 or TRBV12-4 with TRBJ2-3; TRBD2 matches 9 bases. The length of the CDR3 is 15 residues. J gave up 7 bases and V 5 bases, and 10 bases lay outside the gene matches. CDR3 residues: CASSPLRGGDYTQYF. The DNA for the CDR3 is TGTGCCAGCAGTCCTCTTCGCGGGGGGGATTATACGCAGTATTTT.

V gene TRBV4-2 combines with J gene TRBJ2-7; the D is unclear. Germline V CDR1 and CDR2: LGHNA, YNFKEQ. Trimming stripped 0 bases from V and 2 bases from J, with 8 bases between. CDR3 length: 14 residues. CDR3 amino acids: CASSQDNAPYEQYF. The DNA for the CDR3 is TGTGCCAGCAGCCAAGATAACGCCCCCTACGAGCAGTACTTC.

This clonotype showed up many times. DNA of the CDR3: TGCAGTGCTCAGCCGGGGACCCGTATGCGAGTTGGCAATCAGCCCCAGCATTTT. Translation gives CSAQPGTRMRVGNQPQHF. The V call is TRBV20-1, the J call TRBJ1-5, with a weak D call TRBD1 (5 bases). The V end was cut by 5 bases, the J end by 2 bases, with 25 bases between. The CDR3 length is 18 residues. Germline V gene data show CDR1 as DFQATT and CDR2 as SNEGSKA (reference sequence).

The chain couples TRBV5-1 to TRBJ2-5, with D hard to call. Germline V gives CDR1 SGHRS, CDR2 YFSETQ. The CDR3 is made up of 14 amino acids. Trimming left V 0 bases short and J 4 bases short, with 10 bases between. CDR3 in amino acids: CASSLAGFGETQYF. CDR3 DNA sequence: TGCGCCAGCAGCTTGGCGGGCTTCGGAGAGACCCAGTACTTC.

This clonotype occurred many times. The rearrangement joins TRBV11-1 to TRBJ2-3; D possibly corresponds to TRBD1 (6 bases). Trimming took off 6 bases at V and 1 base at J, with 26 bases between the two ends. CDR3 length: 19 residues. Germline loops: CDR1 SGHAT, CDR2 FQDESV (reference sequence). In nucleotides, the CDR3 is TGTGCCAGCAGTCGACAGGCGAACCTTCTTGCCTCCGGCACAGATACGCAGTATTTT. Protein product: CASSRQANLLASGTDTQYF. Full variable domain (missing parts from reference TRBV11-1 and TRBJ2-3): EAEVAQSPRYKITEKSQAVAFWCDPISGHATLYWYRQILGQGPELLVQFQDESVVDDSQLPKDRFSAERLKGVDSTLKIQPAELGDSAMYLCASSRQANLLASGTDTQYFGPGTRLTVL.

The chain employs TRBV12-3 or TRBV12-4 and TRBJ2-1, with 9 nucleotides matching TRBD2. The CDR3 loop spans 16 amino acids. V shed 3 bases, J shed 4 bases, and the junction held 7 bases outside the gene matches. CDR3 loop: CASSFSGGVGYNEQFF. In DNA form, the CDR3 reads TGTGCCAGCAGTTTTAGCGGGGGTGTAGGGTACAATGAGCAGTTCTTC.

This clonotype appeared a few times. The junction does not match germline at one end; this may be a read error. CDR3 coding DNA: TGTGCCAGCAGTGAATCGGGGGGGTCGGGGCTCTACTTT. Translated: CASSESGGSGLYF. The chain uses TRBV25-1 and TRBJ1-6; D is possibly TRBD1 (5 bases). Germline lookup yields CDR1 MGHDK and CDR2 SYGVNS. The CDR3 runs 13 residues.

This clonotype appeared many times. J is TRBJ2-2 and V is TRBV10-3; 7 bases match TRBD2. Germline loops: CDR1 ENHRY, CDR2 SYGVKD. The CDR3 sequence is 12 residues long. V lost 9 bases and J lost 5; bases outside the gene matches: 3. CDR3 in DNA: TGTGCCATTCCCGGGAGGACCGGGGAGCTGTTTTTT. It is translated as CAIPGRTGELFF.

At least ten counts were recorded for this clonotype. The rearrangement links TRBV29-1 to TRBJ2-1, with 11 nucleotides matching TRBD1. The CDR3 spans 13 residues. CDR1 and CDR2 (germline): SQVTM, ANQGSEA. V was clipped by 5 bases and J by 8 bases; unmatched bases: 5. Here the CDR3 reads CSVYPGQGDEQFF. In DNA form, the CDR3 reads TGCAGCGTTTACCCGGGACAGGGGGATGAGCAGTTCTTC.

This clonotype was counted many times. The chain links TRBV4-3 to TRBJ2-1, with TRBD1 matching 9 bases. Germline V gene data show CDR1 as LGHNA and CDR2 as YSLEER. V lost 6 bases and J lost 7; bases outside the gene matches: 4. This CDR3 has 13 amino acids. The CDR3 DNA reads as TGCGCCAGCAGTGGACAGGGGTATAATGAGCAGTTCTTC. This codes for CASSGQGYNEQFF.

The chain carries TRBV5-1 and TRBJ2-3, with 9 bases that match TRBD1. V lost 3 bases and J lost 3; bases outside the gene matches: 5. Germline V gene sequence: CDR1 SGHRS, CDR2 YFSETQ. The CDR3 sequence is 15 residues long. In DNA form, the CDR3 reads TGCGCCAGCAGCTCTCCACAGGGGGCAACAGATACGCAGTATTTT. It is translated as CASSSPQGATDTQYF.

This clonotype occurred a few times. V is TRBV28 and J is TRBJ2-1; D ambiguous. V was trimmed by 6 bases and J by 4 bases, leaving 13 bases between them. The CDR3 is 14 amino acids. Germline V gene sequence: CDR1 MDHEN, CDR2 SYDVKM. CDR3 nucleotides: TGTGCCAGCAGCCCTGACGGGCCTTACAATGAGCAGTTCTTC. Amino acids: CASSPDGPYNEQFF.

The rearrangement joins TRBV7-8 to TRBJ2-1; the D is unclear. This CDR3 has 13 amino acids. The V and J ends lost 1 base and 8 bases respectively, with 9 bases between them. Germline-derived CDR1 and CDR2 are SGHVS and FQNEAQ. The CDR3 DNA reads TGTGCCAGCAGCTTAGGTGTCCGGTATGAGCAGTTCTTC. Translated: CASSLGVRYEQFF.

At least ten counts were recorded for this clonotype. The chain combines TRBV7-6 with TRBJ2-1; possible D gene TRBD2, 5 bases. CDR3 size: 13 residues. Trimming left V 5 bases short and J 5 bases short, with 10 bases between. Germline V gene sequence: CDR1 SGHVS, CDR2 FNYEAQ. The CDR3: CASSRLPNNEQFF. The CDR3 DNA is TGTGCCAGCAGCCGACTACCGAACAATGAGCAGTTCTTC.

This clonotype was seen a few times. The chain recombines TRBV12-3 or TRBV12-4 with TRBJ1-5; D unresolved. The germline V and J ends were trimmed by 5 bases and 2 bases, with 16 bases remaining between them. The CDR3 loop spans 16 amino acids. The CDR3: CASSALGGNRNQPQHF. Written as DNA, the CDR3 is TGTGCCAGCAGTGCCCTTGGAGGGAACCGCAATCAGCCCCAGCATTTT.

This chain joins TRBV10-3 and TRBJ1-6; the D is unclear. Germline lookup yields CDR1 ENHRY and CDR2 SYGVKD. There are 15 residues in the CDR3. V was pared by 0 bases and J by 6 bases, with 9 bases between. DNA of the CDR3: TGTGCCATCAGTGAGTCGAATCAGATTAATTCACCCCTCCACTTT. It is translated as CAISESNQINSPLHF.

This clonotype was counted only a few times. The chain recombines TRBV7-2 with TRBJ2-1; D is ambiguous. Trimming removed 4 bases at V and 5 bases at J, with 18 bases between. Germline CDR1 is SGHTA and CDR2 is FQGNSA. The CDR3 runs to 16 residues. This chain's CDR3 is CASSYLGSSHDNEQFF. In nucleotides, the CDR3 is TGTGCCAGCAGCTACCTGGGCTCCTCCCACGACAATGAGCAGTTCTTC. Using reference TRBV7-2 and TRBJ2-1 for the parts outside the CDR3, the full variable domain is GAGVSQSPSNKVTEKGKDVELRCDPISGHTALYWYRQSLGQGLEFLIYFQGNSAPDKSGLPSDRFSAERTGGSVSTLTIQRTQQEDSAVYLCASSYLGSSHDNEQFFGPGTRLTVL.

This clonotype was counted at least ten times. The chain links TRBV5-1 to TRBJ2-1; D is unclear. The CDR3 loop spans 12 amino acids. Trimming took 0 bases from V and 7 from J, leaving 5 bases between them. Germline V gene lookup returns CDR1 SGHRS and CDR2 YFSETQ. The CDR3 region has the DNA TGCGCCAGCAGCTTGGATACTAATGAGCAGTTCTTC. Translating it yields CASSLDTNEQFF.

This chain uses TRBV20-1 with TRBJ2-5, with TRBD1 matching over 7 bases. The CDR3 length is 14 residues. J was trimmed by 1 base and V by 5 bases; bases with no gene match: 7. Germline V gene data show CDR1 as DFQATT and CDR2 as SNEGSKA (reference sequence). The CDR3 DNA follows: TGCAGTGCTCCGGGACAGCCGACCCAAGAGACCCAGTACTTC. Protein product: CSAPGQPTQETQYF.

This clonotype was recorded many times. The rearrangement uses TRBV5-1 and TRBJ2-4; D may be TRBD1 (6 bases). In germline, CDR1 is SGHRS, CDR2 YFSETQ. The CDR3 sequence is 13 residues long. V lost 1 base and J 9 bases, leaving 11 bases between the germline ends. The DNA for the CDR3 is TGCGCCAGCAGCTTGAACAGGGAGAGCATTCAGTACTTC. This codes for CASSLNRESIQYF. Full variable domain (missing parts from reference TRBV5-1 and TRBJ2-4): KAGVTQTPRYLIKTRGQQVTLSCSPISGHRSVSWYQQTPGQGLQFLFEYFSETQRNKGNFPGRFSGRQFSNSRSEMNVSTLELGDSALYLCASSLNRESIQYFGAGTRLSVL.

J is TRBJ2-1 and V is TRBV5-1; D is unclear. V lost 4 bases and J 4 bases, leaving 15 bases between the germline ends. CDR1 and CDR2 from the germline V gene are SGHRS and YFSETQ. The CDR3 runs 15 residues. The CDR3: CASSMVRSSYNEQFF. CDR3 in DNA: TGCGCCAGCAGCATGGTGAGGTCCTCTTACAATGAGCAGTTCTTC.

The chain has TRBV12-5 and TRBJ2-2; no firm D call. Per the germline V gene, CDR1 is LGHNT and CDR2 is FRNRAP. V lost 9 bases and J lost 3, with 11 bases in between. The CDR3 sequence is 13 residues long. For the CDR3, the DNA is TGTGCTAGCTCCGCAGTTTACACCGGGGAGCTGTTTTTT. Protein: CASSAVYTGELFF.

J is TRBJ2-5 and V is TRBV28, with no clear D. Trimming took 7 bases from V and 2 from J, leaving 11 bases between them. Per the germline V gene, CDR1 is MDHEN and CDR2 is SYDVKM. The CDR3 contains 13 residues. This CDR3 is CASTATAQETQYF. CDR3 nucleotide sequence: TGTGCCAGCACCGCGACTGCTCAAGAGACCCAGTACTTC.

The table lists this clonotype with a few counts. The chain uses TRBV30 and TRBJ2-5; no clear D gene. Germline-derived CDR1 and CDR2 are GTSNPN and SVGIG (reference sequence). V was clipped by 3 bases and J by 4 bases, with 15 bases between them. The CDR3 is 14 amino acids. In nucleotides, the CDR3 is TGTGCCTGGAGCGGCCTTCGTTCGGGAGAGACCCAGTACTTC. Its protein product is CAWSGLRSGETQYF.

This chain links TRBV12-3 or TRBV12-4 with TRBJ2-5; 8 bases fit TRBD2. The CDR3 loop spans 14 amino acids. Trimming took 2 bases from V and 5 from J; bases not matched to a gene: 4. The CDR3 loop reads CASSLRTSKETQYF. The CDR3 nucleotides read TGTGCCAGCAGTTTACGGACTAGCAAGGAGACCCAGTACTTC.

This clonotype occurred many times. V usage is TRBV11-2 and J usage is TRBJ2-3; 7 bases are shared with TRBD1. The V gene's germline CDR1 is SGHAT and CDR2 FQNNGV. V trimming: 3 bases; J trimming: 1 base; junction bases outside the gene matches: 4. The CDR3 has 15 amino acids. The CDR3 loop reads CASSFSGQRTDTQYF. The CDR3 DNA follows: TGTGCCAGCAGCTTTTCGGGACAGCGCACAGATACGCAGTATTTT.